The source of this TCR beta chain is a study of CD8 T cells in Susac syndrome. In the study overall: Patients with Susac syndrome were therapy-naive, on corticosteroids, or on intravenous immunoglobulin alone at the time that blood was drawn.

For this clonotype: Its specificity is not known.

Random hexamers were used to reverse transcribe the RNA input (roughly 0.5 to 1 ug). In TCRdb, the immunoSEQ multiplex PCR reads were re-called with MiXCR into one record per CDR3 protein. The table has some 190,000 distinct CDR3 sequences, 94% seen once. The CDR3 is 14 amino acids. The V gene lost 7 bases and the J gene lost 0 bases, with 15 bases spanning the gap. CDR1 is SQVTM, CDR2 ANQGSEA, per germline. Findings of the study overall: CD4+ T cell repertoires in Susac syndrome exhibited no evidence of clonal expansion. Regarding the TCR sequencing and HLA analysis, the study admitted that a relatively small number of individuals were involved.

Sequencing of TCR beta was performed on blood CD8+ and CD4+ T cells. Sequences were obtained from CD4+ T cells from PBMCs. The TCR sequence derives from a human donor with Susac syndrome. The rearrangement uses TRBV29-1 and TRBJ1-2; D may be TRBD1 (6 bases). In DNA form, the CDR3 reads TGCAGCGGAGCCGACAGGCGAGCTAACTATGGCTACACCTTC. Translated, it gives CSGADRRANYGYTF. Together with reference TRBV29-1 and TRBJ1-2, the CDR3 gives the full variable domain: SAVISQKPSRDICQRGTSLTIQCQVDSQVTMMFWYRQQPGQSLTLIATANQGSEATYESGFVIDKFPISRPNLTFSTLTVSNMSPEDSSIYLCSGADRRANYGYTFGSGTRLTVV.